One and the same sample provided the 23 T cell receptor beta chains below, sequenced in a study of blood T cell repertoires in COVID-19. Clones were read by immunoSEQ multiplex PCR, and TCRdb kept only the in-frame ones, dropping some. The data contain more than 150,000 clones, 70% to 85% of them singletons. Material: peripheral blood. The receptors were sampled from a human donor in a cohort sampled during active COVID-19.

CDR3 in DNA: TGTGCCAGCACCTATCCGGGACTCTCGGCCGACACCATATATTTT. It codes for CASTYPGLSADTIYF. The chain employs TRBV7-9 and TRBJ1-3; a weak D match, TRBD1 (5 bases). From germline, CDR1 is SEHNR and CDR2 FQNEAQ (reference sequence). With 7 bases removed from V and 8 bases from J, the gap between germline ends came to 21 bases. CDR3 length: 15 residues.

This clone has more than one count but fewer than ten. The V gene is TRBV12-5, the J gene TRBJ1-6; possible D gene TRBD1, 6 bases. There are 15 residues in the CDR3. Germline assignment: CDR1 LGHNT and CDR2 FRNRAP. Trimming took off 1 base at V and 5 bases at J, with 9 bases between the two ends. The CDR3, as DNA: TGTGCTAGTGGTTTGGGGACAGCCAATAATTCACCCCTCCACTTT. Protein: CASGLGTANNSPLHF.

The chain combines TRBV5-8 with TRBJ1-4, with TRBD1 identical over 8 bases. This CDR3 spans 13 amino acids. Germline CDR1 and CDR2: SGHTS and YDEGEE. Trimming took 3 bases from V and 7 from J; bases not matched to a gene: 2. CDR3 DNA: TGTGCCAGCAGCTCGGACAGGGTTGAAAAACTGTTTTTT. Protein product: CASSSDRVEKLFF.

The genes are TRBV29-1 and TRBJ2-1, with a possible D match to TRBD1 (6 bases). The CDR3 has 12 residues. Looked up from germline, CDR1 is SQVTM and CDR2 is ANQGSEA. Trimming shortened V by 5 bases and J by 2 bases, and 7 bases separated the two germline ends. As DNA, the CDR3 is TGCAGCGTTCGGACAGCCTACAATGAGCAGTTCTTC. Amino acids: CSVRTAYNEQFF.

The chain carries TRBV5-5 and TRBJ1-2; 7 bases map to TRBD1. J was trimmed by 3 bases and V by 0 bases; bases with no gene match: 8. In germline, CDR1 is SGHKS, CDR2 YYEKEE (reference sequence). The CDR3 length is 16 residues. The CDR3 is CASSLDFPTGYYGYTF. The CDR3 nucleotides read TGTGCCAGCAGCTTGGATTTCCCGACAGGGTACTATGGCTACACCTTC.

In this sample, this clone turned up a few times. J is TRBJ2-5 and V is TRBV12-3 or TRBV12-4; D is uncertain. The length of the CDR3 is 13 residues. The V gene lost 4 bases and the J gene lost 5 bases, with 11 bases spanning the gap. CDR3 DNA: TGTGCCAGCAGTTCTATTACCCTGGAGACCCAGTACTTC. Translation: CASSSITLETQYF.

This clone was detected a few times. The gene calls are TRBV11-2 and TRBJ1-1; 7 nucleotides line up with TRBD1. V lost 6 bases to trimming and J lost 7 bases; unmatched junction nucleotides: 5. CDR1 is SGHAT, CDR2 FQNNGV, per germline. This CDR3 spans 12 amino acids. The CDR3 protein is CASSPGTDEAFF. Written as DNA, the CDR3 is TGTGCCAGCAGTCCCGGGACAGATGAAGCTTTCTTT.

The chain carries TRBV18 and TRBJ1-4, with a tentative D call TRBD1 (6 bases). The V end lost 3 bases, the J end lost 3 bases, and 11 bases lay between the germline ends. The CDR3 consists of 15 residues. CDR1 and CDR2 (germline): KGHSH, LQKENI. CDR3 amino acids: CASSPYQGSNEKLFF. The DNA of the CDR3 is TGTGCCAGCTCACCTTATCAGGGGTCTAATGAAAAACTGTTTTTT.

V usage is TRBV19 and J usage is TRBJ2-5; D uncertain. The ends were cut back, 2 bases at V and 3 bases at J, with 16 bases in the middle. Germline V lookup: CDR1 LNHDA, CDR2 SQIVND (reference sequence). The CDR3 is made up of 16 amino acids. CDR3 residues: CASSIHGEGRKETQYF. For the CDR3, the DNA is TGTGCCAGTAGTATACACGGAGAAGGTCGCAAAGAGACCCAGTACTTC.

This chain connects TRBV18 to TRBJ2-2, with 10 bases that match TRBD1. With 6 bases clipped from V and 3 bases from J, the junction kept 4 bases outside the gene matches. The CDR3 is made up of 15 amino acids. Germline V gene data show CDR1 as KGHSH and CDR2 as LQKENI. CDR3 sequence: CASSSGTGDTGELFF. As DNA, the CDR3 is TGTGCCAGCTCGTCGGGGACAGGGGACACCGGGGAGCTGTTTTTT.

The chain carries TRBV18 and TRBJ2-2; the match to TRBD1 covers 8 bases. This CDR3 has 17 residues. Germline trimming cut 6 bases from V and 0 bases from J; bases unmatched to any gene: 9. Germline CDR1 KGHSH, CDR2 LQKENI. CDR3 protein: CASSQGQARTNTGELFF. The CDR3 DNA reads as TGTGCCAGCTCCCAGGGACAGGCCCGGACGAACACCGGGGAGCTGTTTTTT.

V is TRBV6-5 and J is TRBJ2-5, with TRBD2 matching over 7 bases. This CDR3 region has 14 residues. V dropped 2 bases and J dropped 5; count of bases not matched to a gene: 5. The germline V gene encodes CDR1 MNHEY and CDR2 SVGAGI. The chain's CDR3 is CASSYQGLMETQYF. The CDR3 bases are TGTGCCAGCAGTTACCAGGGACTAATGGAGACCCAGTACTTC.

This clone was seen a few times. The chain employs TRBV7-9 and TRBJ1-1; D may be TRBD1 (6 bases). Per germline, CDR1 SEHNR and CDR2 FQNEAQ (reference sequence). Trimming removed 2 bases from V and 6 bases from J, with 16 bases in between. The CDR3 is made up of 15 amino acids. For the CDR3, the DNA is TGTGCCAGCAGCTTACTGGGGACACTCATAGCTGAAGCTTTCTTT. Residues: CASSLLGTLIAEAFF.

CDR3 nucleotide sequence: TGTGCCAGCAGCCTCTTAGGGGGCACTGAAGCTTTCTTT. Amino acid sequence: CASSLLGGTEAFF. The chain carries TRBV14 and TRBJ1-1; D perhaps matches TRBD1 (6 bases). The V gene's germline CDR1 is SGHDN and CDR2 FVKESK. There are 13 residues in the CDR3. V lost 4 bases to trimming and J lost 4 bases, with 10 bases between them. Combining the CDR3 with reference TRBV14 and TRBJ1-1 gives the whole variable domain EAGVTQFPSHSVIEKGQTVTLRCDPISGHDNLYWYRRVMGKEIKFLLHFVKESKQDESGMPNNRFLAERTGGTYSTLKVQPAELEDSGVYFCASSLLGGTEAFFGQGTRLTVV.

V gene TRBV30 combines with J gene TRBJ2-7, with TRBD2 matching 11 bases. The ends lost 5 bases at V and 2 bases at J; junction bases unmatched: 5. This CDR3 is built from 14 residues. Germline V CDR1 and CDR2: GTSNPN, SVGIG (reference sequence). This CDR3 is CAWGSGGATYEQYF. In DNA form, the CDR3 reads TGTGCCTGGGGTAGCGGGGGGGCCACCTACGAGCAGTACTTC.

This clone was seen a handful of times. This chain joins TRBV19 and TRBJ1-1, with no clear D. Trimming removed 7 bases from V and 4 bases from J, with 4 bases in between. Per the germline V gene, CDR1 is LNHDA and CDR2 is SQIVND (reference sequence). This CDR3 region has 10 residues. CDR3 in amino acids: CASTGTEAFF. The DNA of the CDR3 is TGTGCCAGTACAGGCACTGAAGCTTTCTTT.

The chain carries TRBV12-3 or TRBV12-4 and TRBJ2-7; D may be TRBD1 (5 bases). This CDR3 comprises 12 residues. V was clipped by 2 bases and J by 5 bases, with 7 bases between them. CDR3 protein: CASSLSGHEQYF. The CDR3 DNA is TGTGCCAGCAGTTTATCAGGGCACGAGCAGTACTTC.

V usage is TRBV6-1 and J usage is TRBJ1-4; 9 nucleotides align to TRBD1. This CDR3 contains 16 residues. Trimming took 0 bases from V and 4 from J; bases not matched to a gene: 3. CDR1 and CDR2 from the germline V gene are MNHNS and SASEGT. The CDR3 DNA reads TGTGCCAGCAGTGAAGCACCGGGACAGGGTAATGAAAAACTGTTTTTT. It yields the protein CASSEAPGQGNEKLFF.

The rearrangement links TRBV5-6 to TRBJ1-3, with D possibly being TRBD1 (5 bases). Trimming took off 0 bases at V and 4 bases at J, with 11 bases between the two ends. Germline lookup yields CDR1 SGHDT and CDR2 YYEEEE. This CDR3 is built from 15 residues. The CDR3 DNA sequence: TGTGCCAGCAGCTTGGGTCCAGGGCCAGGAAACACCATATATTTT. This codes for CASSLGPGPGNTIYF.

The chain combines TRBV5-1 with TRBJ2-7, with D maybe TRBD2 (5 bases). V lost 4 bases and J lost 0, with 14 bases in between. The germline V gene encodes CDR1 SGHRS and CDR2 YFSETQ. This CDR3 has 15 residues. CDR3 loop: CASSREGTTSYEQYF. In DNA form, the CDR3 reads TGCGCCAGCAGCCGTGAGGGTACGACCTCCTACGAGCAGTACTTC.

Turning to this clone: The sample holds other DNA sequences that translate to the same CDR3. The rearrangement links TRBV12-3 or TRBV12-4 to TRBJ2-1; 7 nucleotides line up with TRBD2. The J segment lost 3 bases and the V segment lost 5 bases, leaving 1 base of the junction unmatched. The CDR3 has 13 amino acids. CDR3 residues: CASSSGVYNEQFF. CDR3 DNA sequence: TGTGCCAGCAGTAGCGGGGTCTACAATGAGCAGTTCTTC.

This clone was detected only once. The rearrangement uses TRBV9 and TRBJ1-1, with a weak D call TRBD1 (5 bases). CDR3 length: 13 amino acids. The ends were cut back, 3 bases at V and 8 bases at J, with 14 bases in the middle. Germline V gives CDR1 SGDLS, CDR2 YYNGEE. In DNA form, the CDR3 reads TGTGCCAGCAGCGACGTGTCGGCAGGGGAAGCTTTCTTT. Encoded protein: CASSDVSAGEAFF.

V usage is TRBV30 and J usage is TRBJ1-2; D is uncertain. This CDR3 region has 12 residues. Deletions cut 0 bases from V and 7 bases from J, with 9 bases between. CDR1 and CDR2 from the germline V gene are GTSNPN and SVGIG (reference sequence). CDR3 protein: CAWSVRPGGYTF. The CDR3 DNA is TGTGCCTGGAGTGTACGGCCGGGTGGCTACACCTTC.